Only one count was recorded for the clone carrying this T cell receptor (beta chain). Its antigen is not known. These data are taken from a study of T cell responses to AZD1222 COVID-19 vaccine. Across the whole study: It was second doses at about 4 or about 12 weeks that were pooled.

Clones were sequenced by immunoSEQ multiplex PCR, and TCRdb holds only the in-frame ones, with some missing. Here the sample spans roughly 160,000 clones, around nine tenths being singletons. Findings and limits, study-wide: Only a handful of individuals given AZD1222 were seropositive at baseline. Clonal diversity may have been underestimated in mostly white British donors. Unmutated variant regions are reportedly targeted by nearly half of spike-specific TCRs.

CDR3 length equals 13 residues. Trimming took 5 bases from V and 4 from J, leaving 11 bases between them. CDR1 is MDHEN and CDR2 is SYDVKM in the germline V gene. The V call is TRBV28, the J call TRBJ2-5, with D unclear. This specimen was peripheral blood, taken on day 0 of AZD1222 vaccination. The clonotype was recovered from an adult in good health. The CDR3 loop reads CASSTNAPETQYF. CDR3 in DNA: TGTGCCAGCAGTACCAATGCCCCAGAGACCCAGTACTTC.